These 5 T cell receptor beta chains originate from one sample sequenced in a study of T-cell memory formation after mild COVID-19. A single record per CDR3 protein comes from TCRdb applying MiXCR to the 5' RACE reads. The data contain some 320,000 distinct CDR3 sequences, approximately 15% of them seen just once; the ten biggest clones take up around 22%. What was sequenced was PBMCs or a T cell subset sorted from them (not recorded which). The source is a man between 18 and 29 years old who had mild COVID-19 (a few samples of this study predate the infection). Cell type and time point are not known.

At least ten counts were recorded for this clonotype. The chain recombines TRBV20-1 with TRBJ2-5; TRBD1 matches at 7 bases. Germline CDR1 DFQATT, CDR2 SNEGSKA (reference sequence). V shed 3 bases, J shed 0 bases, and the junction held 4 bases outside the gene matches. This CDR3 spans 14 amino acids. The CDR3 region is CSARPGTDQETQYF. The CDR3 DNA reads as TGCAGTGCTAGGCCCGGGACAGACCAAGAGACCCAGTACTTC.

The V and J genes are TRBV20-1 and TRBJ2-5; D is uncertain. The CDR3 extends over 13 amino acids. V was clipped by 3 bases and J by 4 bases, with 12 bases between them. Germline assignment: CDR1 DFQATT and CDR2 SNEGSKA (reference sequence). The chain's CDR3 is CSASMVGGETQYF. CDR3 DNA: TGCAGTGCTAGTATGGTTGGCGGAGAGACCCAGTACTTC.

V is TRBV20-1 and J is TRBJ2-3; 9 nucleotides match TRBD1. V lost 4 bases, J lost 0 bases, and 2 bases stayed unmatched. The CDR3 spans 14 residues. Germline CDR1 DFQATT, CDR2 SNEGSKA (reference sequence). In DNA form, the CDR3 reads TGCAGTGCTAAGACAGGGGGAAGCACAGATACGCAGTATTTT. The encoded protein is CSAKTGGSTDTQYF.

The CDR3 nucleotides read TGCGCCAGCAGCCAACCTGGACACAAAGAGACCCAGTACTTC. Its translation: CASSQPGHKETQYF. The chain has TRBV4-1 and TRBJ2-5, with D perhaps matching TRBD1 (5 bases). The CDR3 has 14 residues. Trimming stripped 2 bases from V and 3 bases from J, with 10 bases between. Germline loops: CDR1 MGHRA, CDR2 YSYEKL.

This clonotype has a handful of counts. This chain uses TRBV7-8 with TRBJ2-3, with a weak D call TRBD1 (6 bases). This CDR3 contains 13 residues. Germline-derived CDR1 and CDR2 are SGHVS and FQNEAQ. V was shortened by 4 bases and J by 6 bases, with 11 bases between the two germline ends. The CDR3 reads CASSSTGPDTQYF. In nucleotides, the CDR3 is TGTGCCAGCAGCTCAACAGGGCCTGATACGCAGTATTTT.